These 19 T cell receptor beta chains share one sample of origin, sequenced in a study of T-cell memory formation after mild COVID-19. Via MiXCR, TCRdb re-called the 5' RACE reads, giving one row per CDR3 protein. The sample contains about 170,000 distinct CDR3 sequences, approximately 12% of which appear only once. Specimen: PBMCs or a T cell subset sorted from them (not recorded which). These TCRs come from a man between 18 and 29 years old who had mild COVID-19 (a few samples of this study predate the infection). Cell type and time point are not known.

There are a few counts of this clonotype. V is TRBV18 and J is TRBJ2-7; 8 bases are shared with TRBD1. Germline CDR1 is KGHSH and CDR2 is LQKENI. J gave up 5 bases and V 2 bases, and 5 bases lay outside the gene matches. The CDR3 is 14 amino acids. CDR3 bases: TGTGCCAGCTCACCATCCGACAGGGGTAACGAGCAGTACTTC. Protein sequence: CASSPSDRGNEQYF.

This clonotype was observed many times. This chain uses TRBV5-1 with TRBJ2-7; the match to TRBD1 covers 8 bases. The CDR3 loop spans 13 amino acids. The J segment lost 6 bases and the V segment lost 3 bases, leaving 5 bases of the junction unmatched. Per the germline V gene, CDR1 is SGHRS and CDR2 is YFSETQ. The CDR3 coding sequence is TGCGCCAGCAGCTGGGGACAGGTCTCCGAGCAGTACTTC. Protein product: CASSWGQVSEQYF.

This clonotype occurred many times. CDR3 sequence (DNA): TGTGCCAGCAGTTACTCGAAACAGGCTCTCCGCCGCAGAAATTCACCCCTCCACTTT. This sequence encodes CASSYSKQALRRRNSPLHF. The J gene is TRBJ1-6, the V gene TRBV6-2 or TRBV6-3, with a possible D match to TRBD1 (5 bases). This CDR3 contains 19 residues. V was trimmed by 0 bases and J by 7 bases, leaving 22 bases between them. Germline V gene sequence: CDR1 MNHEY, CDR2 SVGEGT.

This sequence joins TRBV11-2 and TRBJ1-6; D remains unclear. Germline V CDR1 and CDR2: SGHAT, FQNNGV. The CDR3 runs 13 residues. The V and J ends lost 10 bases and 7 bases respectively, with 14 bases between them. CDR3 in DNA: TGTGCCACCACTCACGGGTCCAATTCACCCCTCCACTTT. Translated: CATTHGSNSPLHF.

This clonotype has ten or more counts. The chain recombines TRBV5-1 with TRBJ1-1; 8 nucleotides match TRBD1. Trimming removed 4 bases from V and 3 bases from J; junction bases left unmatched: 5. This CDR3 contains 14 residues. Germline V gene data show CDR1 as SGHRS and CDR2 as YFSETQ. CDR3: CASSVQGGDTEAFF. CDR3 nucleotides: TGCGCCAGCAGCGTACAGGGGGGTGACACTGAAGCTTTCTTT. Full variable domain (outside the CDR3, taken from reference TRBV5-1 and TRBJ1-1): KAGVTQTPRYLIKTRGQQVTLSCSPISGHRSVSWYQQTPGQGLQFLFEYFSETQRNKGNFPGRFSGRQFSNSRSEMNVSTLELGDSALYLCASSVQGGDTEAFFGQGTRLTVV.

This clonotype has more than one count but fewer than ten. The genes are TRBV6-6 and TRBJ2-7; D gene uncertain. The CDR3 length is 14 residues. V shed 2 bases and J shed 0 bases, with 8 bases lying between them. Per the germline V gene, CDR1 is MNHNY and CDR2 is SVGAGI (reference sequence). In DNA, the CDR3 is TGTGCCAGCAGTTACCTGGTAGACTCCTACGAGCAGTACTTC. Its protein is CASSYLVDSYEQYF.

The gene calls are TRBV20-1 and TRBJ1-2; possibly TRBD1 for D (5 bases). The CDR3 is made up of 14 amino acids. Germline V CDR1 and CDR2: DFQATT, SNEGSKA (reference sequence). The V and J ends lost 6 bases and 5 bases respectively, with 19 bases between them. For the CDR3, the DNA is TGCAGTGCCCCCGACAGCAAAGGGGCTTATGGCTACACCTTC. Translation gives CSAPDSKGAYGYTF.

The CDR3 region is CASSQESGSAGEETQYF. Here the CDR3 DNA reads TGTGCCAGCAGCCAAGAAAGTGGGTCAGCGGGGGAAGAGACCCAGTACTTC. This chain links TRBV4-2 with TRBJ2-5, with 8 bases identical to TRBD2. Germline V lookup: CDR1 LGHNA, CDR2 YNFKEQ. This CDR3 is 17 amino acids long. The V gene end was trimmed by 0 bases and the J gene end by 3 bases; junction bases not matched to a gene: 9.

The genes are TRBV11-2 and TRBJ2-3; TRBD2 aligns across 8 bases. The V gene's germline CDR1 is SGHAT and CDR2 FQNNGV. CDR3 length: 16 amino acids. V shed 3 bases, J shed 1 base, and the junction held 6 bases outside the gene matches. CDR3 bases: TGTGCCAGCAGCTTCTATTTTAGCGGGGGCACAGATACGCAGTATTTT. Translation: CASSFYFSGGTDTQYF.

This chain links TRBV6-5 with TRBJ2-1; D ambiguous. The CDR3 length is 15 residues. The germline V gene has CDR1 MNHEY and CDR2 SVGAGI. The V gene lost 4 bases and the J gene lost 0 bases, with 10 bases spanning the gap. The CDR3 DNA sequence: TGTGCCAGCAGTTTAAAAACCCCCTCCTACAATGAGCAGTTCTTC. Translation: CASSLKTPSYNEQFF.

This sequence joins TRBV4-3 and TRBJ2-2; TRBD1 agrees at 9 bases. Per the germline V gene, CDR1 is LGHNA and CDR2 is YSLEER. V gave up 2 bases and J gave up 6 bases; unmatched junction bases: 10. CDR3 length: 17 amino acids. This CDR3 is CASSQPSGTGMAGELFF. In DNA, the CDR3 is TGCGCCAGCAGCCAACCCTCCGGGACAGGGATGGCCGGGGAGCTGTTTTTT.

This clonotype turned up a few times. The chain employs TRBV7-9 and TRBJ2-7, with TRBD2 matching over 12 bases. Germline lookup yields CDR1 SEHNR and CDR2 FQNEAQ (reference sequence). With V trimmed by 5 bases and J by 2 bases, 4 bases remained unmatched. This CDR3 comprises 15 residues. For the CDR3, the DNA is TGTGCCAGCAGCATACCTAGCGGGGGGGCCTACGAGCAGTACTTC. It codes for CASSIPSGGAYEQYF. The full variable domain, with the rest looked up from reference TRBV7-9 and TRBJ2-7, is DTGVSQNPRHKITKRGQNVTFRCDPISEHNRLYWYRQTLGQGPEFLTYFQNEAQLEKSRLLSDRFSAERPKGSFSTLEIQRTEQGDSAMYLCASSIPSGGAYEQYFGPGTRLTVT.

This clonotype was seen a handful of times. The chain uses TRBV4-3 and TRBJ2-7; D unresolved. The germline V gene encodes CDR1 LGHNA and CDR2 YSLEER. CDR3 length: 15 residues. Trimming cost V 1 base and J 2 bases, with 12 bases left between them. Written as DNA, the CDR3 is TGCGCCAGCAGCCAAGTTATTAGCTCCACCTACGAGCAGTACTTC. Protein product: CASSQVISSTYEQYF.

This chain uses TRBV7-2 with TRBJ2-2; D is possibly TRBD1 (6 bases). V gave up 6 bases and J gave up 1 base, with 9 bases separating them. CDR3 length: 14 amino acids. The V gene's germline CDR1 is SGHTA and CDR2 FQGNSA. In DNA form, the CDR3 reads TGTGCCAGCAGTACGACAGGGAACACCGGGGAGCTGTTTTTT. Protein sequence: CASSTTGNTGELFF. The whole variable domain, filled in from reference TRBV7-2 and TRBJ2-2, reads GAGVSQSPSNKVTEKGKDVELRCDPISGHTALYWYRQSLGQGLEFLIYFQGNSAPDKSGLPSDRFSAERTGGSVSTLTIQRTQQEDSAVYLCASSTTGNTGELFFGEGSRLTVL.

The V and J genes are TRBV11-2 and TRBJ2-3; D is perhaps TRBD2 (5 bases). This CDR3 is built from 14 residues. Trimming shortened V by 6 bases and J by 7 bases, and 17 bases separated the two germline ends. Germline V lookup: CDR1 SGHAT, CDR2 FQNNGV. CDR3 protein: CASRGYGIIHTQYF. CDR3 DNA sequence: TGTGCCAGCAGAGGGTACGGGATTATTCATACGCAGTATTTT. The variable domain in full, with the rest retrieved from reference TRBV11-2 and TRBJ2-3, is EAGVAQSPRYKIIEKRQSVAFWCNPISGHATLYWYQQILGQGPKLLIQFQNNGVVDDSQLPKDRFSAERLKGVDSTLKIQPAKLEDSAVYLCASRGYGIIHTQYFGPGTRLTVL.

This clonotype was seen a few times. The V and J genes are TRBV7-2 and TRBJ1-3, with 8 bases matching TRBD1. CDR1 and CDR2 (germline): SGHTA, FQGNSA. Germline trimming cut 3 bases from V and 3 bases from J; bases unmatched to any gene: 7. The CDR3 has 16 amino acids. CDR3 sequence: CASSFRQGAFGNTIYF. The CDR3, as DNA: TGTGCCAGCAGCTTCCGGCAGGGGGCTTTTGGAAACACCATATATTTT.

This clonotype was observed a few times. The chain uses TRBV27 and TRBJ2-7; weak D call: TRBD2 (6 bases). V was clipped by 6 bases and J by 4 bases, with 10 bases between them. The CDR3 length is 12 residues. Germline CDR1 and CDR2: MNHEY and SMNVEV (reference sequence). CDR3 sequence reads: CASSTAGYEQYF. CDR3 bases: TGTGCCAGCAGCACCGCGGGGTACGAGCAGTACTTC.

This chain connects TRBV10-3 to TRBJ1-3; no definite D call. This CDR3 comprises 12 residues. V gave up 7 bases and J gave up 0 bases, with 4 bases separating them. CDR1 is ENHRY, CDR2 SYGVKD, per germline. The CDR3 region is CAIMTSGNTIYF. CDR3 nucleotides: TGTGCCATCATGACCTCTGGAAACACCATATATTTT.

A few counts support this clonotype. The chain joins TRBV7-8 to TRBJ2-5, with D possibly being TRBD1 or TRBD2 (5 bases each). The CDR3 runs 15 residues. Germline values: CDR1 SGHVS, CDR2 FQNEAQ. Trimming took off 3 bases at V and 5 bases at J, with 16 bases between the two ends. The CDR3 coding sequence is TGTGCCAGCAGCTTTTCCCGGGGCTTGTGGGAGACCCAGTACTTC. Protein product: CASSFSRGLWETQYF.